This TCR beta chain is from a study of blood T cells in healthy people across ages. Study conclusions and caveats: As naive T cell percentage varied, TCR beta diversity correlated strongly with it. Long-lived and aged donors differed, with more naive CD4+ cells and higher diversity in the long-lived.

At least ten counts were recorded for this clonotype. Its antigen is unidentified. The germline V gene has CDR1 SGHAT and CDR2 FQNNGV. There are 16 residues in the CDR3. Unmatched junction bases numbered 7, after V lost 5 bases and J lost 0 bases. Through a sample-barcoded 5' primer and a J-beta primer mix, a second PCR was run for roughly 6 to 12 cycles. A single record per CDR3 protein comes from TCRdb applying MiXCR to the 5' RACE reads. The table lists roughly 900,000 distinct CDR3 sequences, under 30% of them singletons, with 15% to 20% in the top ten. The study drew donors from healthy Caucasian individuals in Russia aged about 6 to 100. Isolating PBMCs gave at least 7 million of these cells per sample.

Sequences were obtained from blood. The V call is TRBV11-2, the J call TRBJ2-3; 8 bases are shared with TRBD1. The source is a woman aged 80 or older in good health. This CDR3 is CASSTRTGRSTDTQYF. In DNA, the CDR3 is TGTGCCAGCAGCACCCGGACAGGGAGGAGCACAGATACGCAGTATTTT.